The 17 T cell receptor beta chains listed next were all sequenced from one sample in a study of blood T cell repertoires in COVID-19. Some clones are missing from TCRdb's copy, which holds only in-frame ones; the method was immunoSEQ multiplex PCR. The sample includes about 280,000 clones, about 85% of them seen just once. Material: peripheral blood. The receptors stem from a human donor in a cohort sampled during active COVID-19.

The V gene is TRBV7-2, the J gene TRBJ1-6, with 7 bases lining up with TRBD1. CDR1 is SGHTA, CDR2 FQGNSA, per germline. The CDR3 runs 13 residues. Trimming cost V 4 bases and J 12 bases; bases outside gene matches: 6. CDR3 in amino acids: CASSYRDSGPLHF. The CDR3 nucleotides read TGTGCCAGCAGCTACCGGGACAGCGGACCCCTCCACTTT. Full variable domain (remainder filled in from reference TRBV7-2 and TRBJ1-6): GAGVSQSPSNKVTEKGKDVELRCDPISGHTALYWYRQSLGQGLEFLIYFQGNSAPDKSGLPSDRFSAERTGGSVSTLTIQRTQQEDSAVYLCASSYRDSGPLHFGNGTRLTVT.

The sample holds one count of this clone. V gene TRBV5-4 combines with J gene TRBJ2-5; the D gene is possibly TRBD2 (6 bases). The ends were cut back, 1 base at V and 3 bases at J, with 13 bases in the middle. The CDR3 has 15 amino acids. Germline V gives CDR1 SGHNT, CDR2 YYREEE (reference sequence). The CDR3 protein is CASSLRVGGEETQYF. The CDR3 DNA is TGTGCCAGCAGCTTGCGGGTGGGGGGAGAAGAGACCCAGTACTTC.

In its sample, this clone was seen a few times. The V gene is TRBV9, the J gene TRBJ2-3, with 15 bases fitting TRBD2. V gave up 1 base and J gave up 0 bases; unmatched junction bases: 6. CDR1 is SGDLS and CDR2 is YYNGEE in the germline V gene. The CDR3 extends over 19 amino acids. CDR3 protein: CASSVLGLAGGPSTDTQYF. DNA of the CDR3: TGTGCCAGCAGCGTACTTGGACTAGCGGGAGGGCCGAGCACAGATACGCAGTATTTT.

This chain uses TRBV6-5 with TRBJ2-5, with D perhaps matching TRBD2 (5 bases). This CDR3 contains 13 residues. Germline-derived CDR1 and CDR2 are MNHEY and SVGAGI. The V end was cut by 8 bases, the J end by 5 bases, with 15 bases between. CDR3 DNA: TGTGCCAGCCAAAGATCGGGATATGAGACCCAGTACTTC. Translated: CASQRSGYETQYF.

The gene calls are TRBV24-1 and TRBJ2-7; D possibly corresponds to TRBD2 (5 bases). The V end lost 10 bases, the J end lost 5 bases, and 17 bases lay between the germline ends. The CDR3 totals 13 residues. The germline CDR1 and CDR2 sequences are KGHDR and SFDVKD. The CDR3 region has the DNA TGTGCCACTCTCCTGACCGGGGTCCACGAGCAGTACTTC. The encoded protein is CATLLTGVHEQYF.

The chain is built from TRBV18 and TRBJ2-1; TRBD2 aligns across 8 bases. Germline assignment: CDR1 KGHSH and CDR2 LQKENI. V lost 3 bases and J lost 5; bases outside the gene matches: 6. CDR3 length: 15 amino acids. In DNA, the CDR3 is TGTGCCAGCTCACCGAAGCGGGAGCTCAACAATGAGCAGTTCTTC. Its protein is CASSPKRELNNEQFF.

The chain links TRBV6-2 or TRBV6-3 to TRBJ2-1, with TRBD2 matching 9 bases. Germline V CDR1 and CDR2: MNHEY, SVGEGT. CDR3 size: 16 residues. J lost 8 bases, V lost 0 bases, and 8 bases had no gene match. The CDR3 is CASSYSGGRASYEQFF. The DNA for the CDR3 is TGTGCCAGCAGTTACTCAGGCGGGAGGGCCTCATATGAGCAGTTCTTC.

The chain carries TRBV28 and TRBJ1-2, with 9 bases identical to TRBD1. The V gene end was trimmed by 4 bases and the J gene end by 3 bases; junction bases not matched to a gene: 9. The CDR3 length is 16 residues. Germline assignment: CDR1 MDHEN and CDR2 SYDVKM. CDR3 DNA sequence: TGTGCCAGCAGTTCAAGCGTAGGGACAGGGCACTATGGCTACACCTTC. It is translated as CASSSSVGTGHYGYTF.

This sequence joins TRBV5-1 and TRBJ2-4, with 10 bases lining up with TRBD2. Germline lookup yields CDR1 SGHRS and CDR2 YFSETQ. V lost 2 bases to trimming and J lost 2 bases; unmatched junction nucleotides: 13. The CDR3 runs to 19 residues. CDR3 loop: CASSFSILTSGQSKNIQYF. In nucleotides, the CDR3 is TGCGCCAGCAGCTTCTCTATCCTGACTAGCGGGCAATCCAAAAACATTCAGTACTTC. Together with reference TRBV5-1 and TRBJ2-4, the CDR3 gives the full variable domain: KAGVTQTPRYLIKTRGQQVTLSCSPISGHRSVSWYQQTPGQGLQFLFEYFSETQRNKGNFPGRFSGRQFSNSRSEMNVSTLELGDSALYLCASSFSILTSGQSKNIQYFGAGTRLSVL.

This clone has only one observation. The CDR3 region is CASRHSRETQYF. The CDR3 DNA reads as TGTGCCAGCAGGCACTCACGAGAGACCCAGTACTTC. This rearrangement joins TRBV6-5 to TRBJ2-5; no firm D call. Germline assignment: CDR1 MNHEY and CDR2 SVGAGI. The ends were cut back, 6 bases at V and 4 bases at J, with 9 bases in the middle. The CDR3 spans 12 residues.

CDR3 loop: CASSLGAGPTDTQYF. CDR3 nucleotides: TGCGCCAGCAGCTTGGGAGCGGGACCCACAGATACGCAGTATTTT. The chain joins TRBV5-1 to TRBJ2-3, with TRBD2 identical over 7 bases. Germline V gene sequence: CDR1 SGHRS, CDR2 YFSETQ. J lost 2 bases, V lost 0 bases, and 3 bases had no gene match. This CDR3 has 15 amino acids.

The J gene is TRBJ2-3, the V gene TRBV19; D call uncertain. Germline loops: CDR1 LNHDA, CDR2 SQIVND (reference sequence). CDR3 length: 16 residues. With 4 bases removed from V and 3 bases from J, the gap between germline ends came to 17 bases. DNA of the CDR3: TGTGCCAGTAGTACCCTACCAGGTAGTACTACAGATACGCAGTATTTT. Translating gives CASSTLPGSTTDTQYF.

The chain is built from TRBV11-3 and TRBJ2-3; 11 nucleotides align to TRBD2. This CDR3 spans 15 amino acids. Losses at the gene ends were 5 bases for V and 6 bases for J; bases not matched to a gene: 7. Germline values: CDR1 SGHNT, CDR2 YENEEA. This CDR3 reads CASSPGLADQDTQYF. CDR3 nucleotides: TGTGCCAGCAGCCCGGGACTAGCGGACCAGGATACGCAGTATTTT.

Only one count was recorded for this clone. The chain links TRBV29-1 to TRBJ2-3; D is ambiguous. The CDR3 extends over 14 amino acids. Germline V gene data show CDR1 as SQVTM and CDR2 as ANQGSEA. Trimming left V 4 bases short and J 0 bases short, with 11 bases between. DNA of the CDR3: TGCAGCGTTGTAGGAGCGTATAGCACAGATACGCAGTATTTT. Translation gives CSVVGAYSTDTQYF.

The V call is TRBV10-3, the J call TRBJ1-2; the match to TRBD1 covers 9 bases. The V gene end was trimmed by 0 bases and the J gene end by 7 bases; junction bases not matched to a gene: 9. Germline-derived CDR1 and CDR2 are ENHRY and SYGVKD. The CDR3 totals 16 residues. The CDR3 nucleotides are TGTGCCATCAGTGAGTCCTCAGCGGGACAGGGACTTGGCTACACCTTC. This gives the protein CAISESSAGQGLGYTF.

The rearrangement links TRBV5-4 to TRBJ1-1, with a tentative D call TRBD1 (5 bases). Trimming pared 5 bases from V and 10 bases from J, leaving 18 bases between. The germline CDR1 and CDR2 sequences are SGHNT and YYREEE (reference sequence). This CDR3 contains 13 residues. This CDR3 reads CASRESTVGGAFF. The CDR3 nucleotides read TGTGCCAGCAGAGAATCGACAGTGGGGGGAGCTTTCTTT.

The chain carries TRBV11-3 and TRBJ1-1; 7 bases align to TRBD1. CDR3 size: 14 residues. The V segment lost 5 bases and the J segment 3 bases; nucleotides outside the gene matches: 6. Germline V gene sequence: CDR1 SGHNT, CDR2 YENEEA. The CDR3 loop reads CASSRGQEDTEAFF. CDR3 sequence (DNA): TGTGCCAGCAGCCGAGGACAGGAGGACACTGAAGCTTTCTTT.